The present TCR beta chain was sequenced within a study of blood T cell repertoires in COVID-19 (dated by TCRdb to the early 2020s). At the level of the whole study: Samples from collaborators originated in the United States, Italy and Spain and spanned both the acute and convalescent phases of COVID-19. The material from the prospective study consisted of cDNA or gDNA derived from T cells, B-cell-depleted T cells, or PBMCs. A freely available public database, intended as a resource for researchers studying the immune response to SARS-CoV-2, is where the repertoires were released. The samples were drawn from two sources: the first 160 participants of the ongoing ImmuneRACE study, and 1,254 subjects contributed by 6 global collaborators. Sample metadata almost always included a de-identified subject ID, COVID-19 status, age in years and sex. Deeply sampled blood TCRbeta repertoires from subjects exposed to, actively infected with, or recovered from COVID-19 were included in the dataset. Where HLA class I and class II types were available, the types were taken from metadata supplied by the sample provider, not from assay-based typing.

A remark on this clone: The antigen it binds to is not known. The sample holds no much larger clone one base away, and base qualities are not on file.

The collaborating institutions used their own protocols to collect whole blood in K2EDTA tubes. For TCRbeta analysis, collaborators shipped samples in one of three forms: frozen whole blood, isolated PBMCs, or DNA extracted from either of those sample types. Broad study findings and their caveats: How much clinical and demographic metadata was included differed by source and by participant, and the metadata was provided uncurated.

TCRbeta CDR3 regions were amplified from genomic DNA using the immunoSEQ Assay, a bias-controlled multiplex PCR. Under the source paper's analysis protocol: Nucleated cell counts per sample were estimated from amplification of reference gene primers within the assay. Sequence reads were collapsed and filtered to measure the absolute abundance of every unique TCRbeta CDR3 rearrangement. For each sample, productive Simpson clonality was calculated by taking the square root of Simpson's diversity index across productive rearrangements. Drawn from immuneACCESS, this table holds only the in-frame rearrangements with V and J called that TCRdb kept. Clones are partly lost; checked studies trace under half to an unresolved V gene and leave the rest unexplained. D and trimming were read from the DNA, whereas the V and J calls and clone size are those reported in that table. Present in this sample are about 150,000 clones, roughly 84% of which were seen just once. Roughly 7% of the sample rests with the top ten.

V lost 5 bases and J lost 5 bases; the stretch between them is 15 bases long. The CDR3, from cysteine to phenylalanine, totals 15 residues. Only CDR3 DNA remains: 45 bases, in frame from the first base. From a lookup of the germline V gene, CDR1 and CDR2 are SGHTA and FQGNSA. The sequence was obtained from a man aged 50 to 59 with active or convalescent COVID-19. The chain is assembled from TRBV7-2 and TRBJ2-2; TRBD2 could be the D gene, as 7 bases match. Input material: peripheral blood. Read as DNA, the sequence is TGTGCCAGCAGCACCTGGGGGGGCCGGACCGGGGAGCTGTTTTTT. Its translation reads: CASSTWGGRTGELFF.